Given below is one T cell receptor beta chain in context. This sample is drawn from a study of blood T cell repertoires in COVID-19. Overall study context: The study drew acute and convalescent COVID-19 samples from the United States, Italy and Spain.

Assay: immunoSEQ multiplex PCR; the TCRdb copy retains only in-frame clones and omits some. The sample holds a few hundred thousand clones, just under 90% seen once. Everyone who took part was roughly 18 to 89 years old, and they came from about 23 US areas. Grouping used clinical history reported by participants in a survey and questionnaire. Trimming stripped 5 bases from V and 11 bases from J, with 12 bases between. This CDR3 is built from 11 residues. The chain carries TRBV12-3 or TRBV12-4 and TRBJ1-1, with no clear D. The TCR was taken from a man aged 30-40 years who had recovered from COVID-19. Sequencing used PBMCs or T cells enriched from blood (not recorded which). CDR3 sequence reads: CASSTRVAAFF. DNA of the CDR3: TGTGCCAGCAGTACCCGGGTGGCTGCTTTCTTT.